The 30 T cell receptor beta chains below were found in one sample sequenced in a study of blood T cell repertoires in COVID-19. Profiled with immunoSEQ multiplex PCR; TCRdb holds only in-frame clones, not every one. Altogether 55,000 to 80,000 clones are present, roughly 87% being singletons, with the ten largest covering approximately 9%. Sample: peripheral blood. These receptors were taken from a man older than 75 with acute or convalescent COVID-19.

The CDR3 DNA sequence: TGTGCCAGCAGAAAGACAGGGAACTATGGCTACACCTTC. Protein product: CASRKTGNYGYTF. The chain joins TRBV12-3 or TRBV12-4 to TRBJ1-2; 7 nucleotides agree with TRBD1. CDR3 length: 13 amino acids. With V trimmed by 6 bases and J by 2 bases, 3 bases remained unmatched.

CDR3 protein: CASSLGGLAGEETQYF. CDR3 in DNA: TGCGCCAGCAGCTTGGGTGGACTAGCGGGGGAAGAGACCCAGTACTTC. The gene calls are TRBV5-1 and TRBJ2-5; 13 bases fit TRBD2. CDR3 length: 16 residues. V was clipped by 0 bases and J by 3 bases; unmatched bases: 2. The germline V gene has CDR1 SGHRS and CDR2 YFSETQ.

The chain uses TRBV3-1 (or the pseudogene TRBV3-2) and TRBJ1-1; TRBD1 matches 12 bases. This CDR3 comprises 15 residues. V shed 5 bases, J shed 8 bases, and the junction held 9 bases outside the gene matches. Germline CDR1 and CDR2: LGHDT and YNNKEL (reference sequence). The CDR3 here is CASSLGDRGLGEAFF. DNA of the CDR3: TGTGCCAGCAGCTTGGGGGACAGGGGGCTAGGAGAAGCTTTCTTT.

This chain uses TRBV5-4 with TRBJ2-1; the match to TRBD2 covers 12 bases. V lost 2 bases to trimming and J lost 9 bases; unmatched junction nucleotides: 6. CDR1 and CDR2 (germline): SGHNT, YYREEE (reference sequence). This CDR3 is 15 amino acids long. The CDR3 DNA is TGTGCCAGCAGCTTTCTAGCGGGGGGGCCCAGTGAGCAGTTCTTC. Protein sequence: CASSFLAGGPSEQFF.

The chain carries TRBV7-8 and TRBJ2-7; D perhaps matches TRBD2 (5 bases). V was pared by 3 bases and J by 2 bases, with 8 bases between. Germline V gives CDR1 SGHVS, CDR2 FQNEAQ. CDR3 size: 13 residues. CDR3 in DNA: TGTGCCAGCAGCTTGGCCGGGACCTACGAGCAGTACTTC. Amino acids: CASSLAGTYEQYF.

Turning to this clone: The same CDR3 also results from other DNA sequences found in this sample. This chain connects TRBV5-4 to TRBJ1-3; TRBD1 matches at 9 bases. The germline V gene has CDR1 SGHNT and CDR2 YYREEE (reference sequence). V lost 5 bases, J lost 4 bases, and 16 bases stayed unmatched. The CDR3 sequence is 18 residues long. CDR3 protein: CASSLYPGTGTSGNTIYF. CDR3 DNA: TGTGCCAGCAGTTTATACCCTGGGACAGGGACATCGGGAAACACCATATATTTT.

The J gene is TRBJ2-5, the V gene TRBV5-1; possible D gene TRBD1, 6 bases. V lost 4 bases and J 4 bases, leaving 14 bases between the germline ends. This CDR3 comprises 14 residues. Germline CDR1 SGHRS, CDR2 YFSETQ. The CDR3 coding sequence is TGCGCCAGCAGCCAGGGACAATCGGGAGAGACCCAGTACTTC. This translates into CASSQGQSGETQYF.

The genes are TRBV9 and TRBJ2-2; 9 bases are shared with TRBD2. Germline V CDR1 and CDR2: SGDLS, YYNGEE. The CDR3 has 16 amino acids. The junction had 7 bases not matched to a gene; V was cut back by 3 bases and J by 4 bases. The CDR3 is CASSASGGSGTGELFF. In nucleotides, the CDR3 is TGTGCCAGCAGCGCCAGCGGGGGGAGCGGCACCGGGGAGCTGTTTTTT.

This clone has just a few counts. The CDR3 region has the DNA TGTGCCAGTAGCGACAGTTGGGATCTGGGCAATCAGCCCCAGCATTTT. Protein: CASSDSWDLGNQPQHF. This chain connects TRBV19 to TRBJ1-5; D is possibly TRBD1 (5 bases). V lost 6 bases and J 2 bases, leaving 17 bases between the germline ends. Germline V gene data show CDR1 as LNHDA and CDR2 as SQIVND (reference sequence). The CDR3 consists of 16 residues.

The rearrangement joins TRBV6-5 to TRBJ1-5; TRBD1 is a possible D gene (5 bases). V lost 2 bases and J lost 9, with 17 bases in between. The germline V gene has CDR1 MNHEY and CDR2 SVGAGI. The CDR3 extends over 15 amino acids. CDR3 in amino acids: CASSYRGDGSSPQHF. The CDR3 DNA sequence: TGTGCCAGCAGTTACCGGGGGGACGGCTCATCGCCCCAGCATTTT.

The chain carries TRBV29-1 and TRBJ2-3; D is perhaps TRBD1 (5 bases). The V and J ends lost 1 base and 0 bases respectively, with 11 bases between them. The CDR3 sequence is 15 residues long. Germline V gene sequence: CDR1 SQVTM, CDR2 ANQGSEA. The chain's CDR3 is CSVEGDAGSTDTQYF. The CDR3 DNA follows: TGCAGCGTTGAAGGGGATGCAGGGAGCACAGATACGCAGTATTTT.

The count of this clone is one. The chain links TRBV30 to TRBJ1-1; D not resolved. CDR1 GTSNPN and CDR2 SVGIG come from the germline V gene (reference sequence). Trimming cost V 4 bases and J 1 base, with 10 bases left between them. The CDR3 is 13 amino acids. CDR3 amino acids: CAWNRQENTEAFF. CDR3 in DNA: TGTGCCTGGAATAGGCAGGAGAACACTGAAGCTTTCTTT.

J is TRBJ2-3 and V is TRBV5-6, with a possible D match to TRBD1 (6 bases). The CDR3 sequence is 11 residues long. Trimming took 4 bases from V and 8 from J, leaving 8 bases between them. The germline V gene encodes CDR1 SGHDT and CDR2 YYEEEE. CDR3 sequence (DNA): TGTGCCAGCAGCATACAGGGTACGCAGTATTTT. Its translation is CASSIQGTQYF. Full variable domain (outside the CDR3, taken from reference TRBV5-6 and TRBJ2-3): DAGVTQSPTHLIKTRGQQVTLRCSPKSGHDTVSWYQQALGQGPQFIFQYYEEEERQRGNFPDRFSGHQFPNYSSELNVNALLLGDSALYLCASSIQGTQYFGPGTRLTVL.

V gene TRBV10-3 combines with J gene TRBJ1-2, with 8 bases that match TRBD1. With 5 bases clipped from V and 8 bases from J, the junction kept 7 bases outside the gene matches. Germline V CDR1 and CDR2: ENHRY, SYGVKD. The CDR3 runs 13 residues. The CDR3 spells CAISPGQGQGYTF. The CDR3 DNA is TGTGCCATCAGTCCAGGACAGGGTCAAGGCTACACCTTC.

The rearrangement uses TRBV5-8 and TRBJ1-2, with a possible D match to TRBD1 (5 bases). The V and J ends lost 4 bases and 8 bases respectively, with 15 bases between them. Germline assignment: CDR1 SGHTS and CDR2 YDEGEE. The CDR3 extends over 13 amino acids. CDR3 region: CASSPRSDKGYTF. DNA for the CDR3: TGTGCCAGCAGCCCCCGGTCGGACAAAGGCTACACCTTC.

The chain couples TRBV6-5 to TRBJ1-4, with TRBD1 matching over 10 bases. Germline loops: CDR1 MNHEY, CDR2 SVGAGI. V gave up 8 bases and J gave up 1 base; unmatched junction bases: 4. The CDR3 extends over 15 amino acids. The CDR3 loop reads CASGTGDGTNEKLFF. In nucleotides, the CDR3 is TGTGCCAGCGGGACAGGGGATGGAACTAATGAAAAACTGTTTTTT.

The chain employs TRBV7-9 and TRBJ1-1; 7 bases align to TRBD1. The CDR3 spans 14 residues. CDR1 and CDR2 from the germline V gene are SEHNR and FQNEAQ (reference sequence). With V trimmed by 3 bases and J by 5 bases, 6 bases remained unmatched. The CDR3 DNA follows: TGTGCCAGCAGCTTGGGCGACAGGGTGACTGAAGCTTTCTTT. Residues: CASSLGDRVTEAFF.

This chain uses TRBV9 with TRBJ1-4; D not resolved. V dropped 0 bases and J dropped 8 bases, with 14 bases sitting between them. In germline, CDR1 is SGDLS, CDR2 YYNGEE. The CDR3 contains 15 residues. CDR3 DNA: TGTGCCAGCAGCGTAGAAATTGGCCAAAAAGAAAAACTGTTTTTT. Its protein product is CASSVEIGQKEKLFF.

The genes are TRBV5-1 and TRBJ2-7; the D gene is possibly TRBD2 (7 bases). This CDR3 comprises 15 residues. V was shortened by 4 bases and J by 0 bases, with 14 bases between the two germline ends. Germline CDR1 is SGHRS and CDR2 is YFSETQ. The CDR3 DNA reads as TGCGCCAGCAGCCTAGGGGGGGGCCCCTCCTACGAGCAGTACTTC. It codes for CASSLGGGPSYEQYF.

The J gene is TRBJ1-4, the V gene TRBV7-9; 7 bases are shared with TRBD1. Germline V gene sequence: CDR1 SEHNR, CDR2 FQNEAQ (reference sequence). There are 14 residues in the CDR3. The junction had 7 bases not matched to a gene; V was cut back by 5 bases and J by 7 bases. The CDR3 spells CASSARQGSEKLFF. The DNA for the CDR3 is TGTGCCAGCAGCGCCCGACAGGGAAGTGAAAAACTGTTTTTT.

The rearrangement joins TRBV7-3 to TRBJ1-1; 7 nucleotides agree with TRBD1. Per germline, CDR1 SGHTA and CDR2 FQGTGA. With V trimmed by 4 bases and J by 1 base, 3 bases remained unmatched. This CDR3 has 14 residues. The CDR3: CASSSGQKNTEAFF. The CDR3 DNA sequence: TGTGCCAGCAGCTCGGGACAGAAGAACACTGAAGCTTTCTTT. The full variable domain, its missing parts supplied by reference TRBV7-3 and TRBJ1-1, is GAGVSQTPSNKVTEKGKYVELRCDPISGHTALYWYRQSLGQGPEFLIYFQGTGAADDSGLPNDRFFAVRPEGSVSTLKIQRTERGDSAVYLCASSSGQKNTEAFFGQGTRLTVV.

This clone has a handful of counts. The chain couples TRBV3-1 (or the pseudogene TRBV3-2) to TRBJ2-3; the match to TRBD2 covers 7 bases. The junction had 11 bases not matched to a gene; V was cut back by 3 bases and J by 5 bases. The CDR3 consists of 16 residues. Germline loops: CDR1 LGHDT, CDR2 YNNKEL (reference sequence). CDR3 sequence (DNA): TGTGCCAGCAGCCAGGGAGGGACCCCCACAGGAGATACGCAGTATTTT. Its protein is CASSQGGTPTGDTQYF.

V gene TRBV24-1 combines with J gene TRBJ2-6; 8 bases are shared with TRBD1. V trimming: 3 bases; J trimming: 0 bases; junction bases outside the gene matches: 3. The CDR3 is 17 amino acids. Looked up from germline, CDR1 is KGHDR and CDR2 is SFDVKD. The CDR3 is CATSDATGGSGANVLTF. In nucleotides, the CDR3 is TGTGCCACCAGTGATGCTACAGGGGGCTCTGGGGCCAACGTCCTGACTTTC.

The chain employs TRBV7-9 and TRBJ2-3; possibly TRBD2 for D (6 bases). Per germline, CDR1 SEHNR and CDR2 FQNEAQ (reference sequence). Deletions cut 3 bases from V and 4 bases from J, with 8 bases between. The CDR3 loop spans 13 amino acids. The chain's CDR3 is CASSFGGADTQYF. For the CDR3, the DNA is TGTGCCAGCAGCTTTGGAGGGGCAGATACGCAGTATTTT.

For the CDR3, the DNA is TGTGCCAGCAGCCAAAGGGGACTAGCGGGGGTCTACGAGCAGTACTTC. It translates to CASSQRGLAGVYEQYF. The V gene is TRBV5-8, the J gene TRBJ2-7; TRBD2 agrees at 14 bases. CDR1 is SGHTS and CDR2 is YDEGEE in the germline V gene. The J segment lost 3 bases and the V segment lost 4 bases, leaving 6 bases of the junction unmatched. The CDR3 loop spans 16 amino acids.

V and J are TRBV27 and TRBJ2-7; 7 nucleotides agree with TRBD2. This CDR3 region has 15 residues. Per the germline V gene, CDR1 is MNHEY and CDR2 is SMNVEV (reference sequence). J was trimmed by 6 bases and V by 2 bases; bases with no gene match: 10. The CDR3 here is CASSLTSSGSGEQYF. In DNA form, the CDR3 reads TGTGCCAGCAGTTTAACTTCTAGCGGTTCTGGCGAGCAGTACTTC.

This chain joins TRBV29-1 and TRBJ1-1, with 7 positions matching TRBD1. V was clipped by 6 bases and J by 3 bases; unmatched bases: 7. There are 13 residues in the CDR3. Looked up from germline, CDR1 is SQVTM and CDR2 is ANQGSEA. The CDR3 is CSVDREEDTEAFF. CDR3 in DNA: TGCAGCGTCGACAGGGAAGAGGACACTGAAGCTTTCTTT.

The chain carries TRBV24-1 and TRBJ2-2; possible D gene TRBD2, 6 bases. Per germline, CDR1 KGHDR and CDR2 SFDVKD. CDR3 length: 13 amino acids. Trimming removed 9 bases at V and 1 base at J, with 8 bases between. The CDR3 DNA is TGTGCCACCTCTAGCGAGAACACCGGGGAGCTGTTTTTT. Its translation: CATSSENTGELFF.

This clone was recorded a few times. The chain joins TRBV6-5 to TRBJ2-2; 9 positions match TRBD2. V shed 0 bases and J 4 bases; nucleotides not matched to a gene: 3. This CDR3 spans 16 amino acids. Germline loops: CDR1 MNHEY, CDR2 SVGAGI. CDR3 amino acids: CASSYSLAGSTGELFF. Written as DNA, the CDR3 is TGTGCCAGCAGTTACTCACTAGCGGGTTCCACCGGGGAGCTGTTTTTT.

V is TRBV15 and J is TRBJ1-6, with D perhaps TRBD1 (5 bases). The length of the CDR3 is 14 residues. Germline V gene lookup returns CDR1 LNHNV and CDR2 YYDKDF (reference sequence). V lost 10 bases, J lost 2 bases, and 12 bases lay in between. The CDR3 DNA follows: TGTGCCATCGCGCGGGGGACCTATAATTCACCCCTCCACTTT. Its translation is CAIARGTYNSPLHF.